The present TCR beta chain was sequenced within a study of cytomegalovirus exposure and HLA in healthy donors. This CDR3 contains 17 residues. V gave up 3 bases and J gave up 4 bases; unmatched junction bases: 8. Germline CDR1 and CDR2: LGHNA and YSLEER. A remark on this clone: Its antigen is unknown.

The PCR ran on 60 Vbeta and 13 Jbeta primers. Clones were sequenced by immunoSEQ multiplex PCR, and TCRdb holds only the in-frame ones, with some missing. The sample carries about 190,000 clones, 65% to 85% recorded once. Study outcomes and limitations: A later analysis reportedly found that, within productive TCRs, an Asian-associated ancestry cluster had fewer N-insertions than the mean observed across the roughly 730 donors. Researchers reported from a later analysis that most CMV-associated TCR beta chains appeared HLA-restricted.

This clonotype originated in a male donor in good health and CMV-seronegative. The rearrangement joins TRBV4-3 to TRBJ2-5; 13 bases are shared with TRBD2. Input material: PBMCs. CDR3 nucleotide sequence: TGCGCCAGCAGCCAGGAACTAGCGGGGGGGCCTGGAGAGACCCAGTACTTC. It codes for CASSQELAGGPGETQYF.